A selection of T cell receptor beta chains follows, all from one sample in a study of OX40 agonist ivuxolimab in advanced cancers. This table comes from immunoSEQ multiplex PCR, and its TCRdb copy is limited to in-frame clones, with some not included. Here the sample spans 59,000 or so clones, approximately 79% being singletons. The sequencing here drew on CD4+ or CD8+ T cells sorted from blood, taken in a trial of the OX40 agonist ivuxolimab. The receptor set was obtained from an adult with an advanced solid tumor such as melanoma, head and neck, liver or kidney cancer. Both conserved end residues are part of each CDR3. The D gene is left open where the match is weak. The listing skips clone size in some rows; elsewhere it reads once, few, many or a size class.

clone size: .; V gene: TRBV7-2; D gene: .; J gene: TRBJ1-1; CDR3 DNA: TGTGCCAGCAGCCAGGGTCAGAACACTGAAGCTTTCTTT; CDR3 protein: CASSQGQNTEAFF
clone size: .; V gene: TRBV5-6; D gene: .; J gene: TRBJ1-6; CDR3 DNA: TGTGCCAGCACCTCATTCGGACAGACCTATTCACCCCTCCACTTT; CDR3 protein: CASTSFGQTYSPLHF
clone size: .; V gene: TRBV11-2; D gene: .; J gene: TRBJ1-2; CDR3 DNA: TGTGCCAGCAGCTTGTCTAACCAATACTATGGCTACACCTTC; CDR3 protein: CASSLSNQYYGYTF
clone size: .; V gene: TRBV27; D gene: TRBD1; J gene: TRBJ2-1; CDR3 DNA: TGTGCCAGCAGGGGACAGGGGATCGGCAATGAGCAGTTCTTC; CDR3 protein: CASRGQGIGNEQFF
clone size: .; V gene: TRBV7-2; D gene: .; J gene: TRBJ1-2; CDR3 DNA: TGTGCCAGCAGCTTAGACGCGGGGTATGGCTACACCTTC; CDR3 protein: CASSLDAGYGYTF
clone size: .; V gene: TRBV5-1; D gene: TRBD2; J gene: TRBJ2-3; CDR3 DNA: TGCGCCAGCAGCTTGGGAGTCGGGAGGGCCTCAAATACGCAGTATTTT; CDR3 protein: CASSLGVGRASNTQYF
clone size: .; V gene: TRBV6-6; D gene: TRBD1; J gene: TRBJ2-1; CDR3 DNA: TGTGCCAGCACCCCCGGCCGGGACAGGGCTTACAATGAGCAGTTCTTC; CDR3 protein: CASTPGRDRAYNEQFF
clone size: .; V gene: TRBV11-1; D gene: TRBD1; J gene: TRBJ1-4; CDR3 DNA: TGTGCCAGCAGCACCCAGGACAGGGGGGCCCGTCCAACTAATGAAAAACTGTTTTTT; CDR3 protein: CASSTQDRGARPTNEKLFF
clone size: .; V gene: TRBV27; D gene: TRBD2; J gene: TRBJ2-7; CDR3 DNA: TGTGCCAGCAGTTCACCCGCGGGGGGCGCGTTTTACGAGCAGTACTTC; CDR3 protein: CASSSPAGGAFYEQYF
clone size: few; V gene: TRBV5-6; D gene: TRBD1; J gene: TRBJ2-7; CDR3 DNA: TGTGCCAGCAGCCCGTACAGGGGCTACGAGCAGTACTTC; CDR3 protein: CASSPYRGYEQYF
clone size: .; V gene: TRBV5-1; D gene: .; J gene: TRBJ2-3; CDR3 DNA: TGCGCCAGCAGCTCCTCCCCAGACCCAAGCACAGATACGCAGTATTTT; CDR3 protein: CASSSSPDPSTDTQYF
clone size: .; V gene: TRBV7-9; D gene: TRBD2; J gene: TRBJ2-1; CDR3 DNA: TGTGCCAGCAGCTCTACCTGGGGGGGGCAGTTCTTC; CDR3 protein: CASSSTWGGQFF
clone size: .; V gene: TRBV5-1; D gene: .; J gene: TRBJ2-5; CDR3 DNA: TGCGCCAGCAGCTTGACCGGAGGTGTAGAGACCCAGTACTTC; CDR3 protein: CASSLTGGVETQYF
clone size: .; V gene: TRBV28; D gene: .; J gene: TRBJ2-1; CDR3 DNA: TGTGCCAGCCGGAGTGGATCCTACAATGAGCAGTTCTTC; CDR3 protein: CASRSGSYNEQFF
clone size: .; V gene: TRBV28; D gene: .; J gene: TRBJ2-4; CDR3 DNA: TGTGCCAGCAGTTTATGGAGGGCACAGTCAGCCAAAAACATTCAGTACTTC; CDR3 protein: CASSLWRAQSAKNIQYF
clone size: .; V gene: TRBV11-2; D gene: .; J gene: TRBJ2-3; CDR3 DNA: TGTGCCAGCAGCTTAGCTGGGACGAGCACAGATACGCAGTATTTT; CDR3 protein: CASSLAGTSTDTQYF
clone size: .; V gene: TRBV18; D gene: .; J gene: TRBJ1-5; CDR3 DNA: TGTGCCAGCTCACCATTCCCTCTGTTGAGCAATCAGCCCCAGCATTTT; CDR3 protein: CASSPFPLLSNQPQHF
clone size: .; V gene: TRBV29-1; D gene: .; J gene: TRBJ2-7; CDR3 DNA: TGCAGCGTTGAAGGAGGTACAGTTTCCTACGAGCAGTACTTC; CDR3 protein: CSVEGGTVSYEQYF
clone size: .; V gene: TRBV6-6; D gene: .; J gene: TRBJ1-4; CDR3 DNA: TGTGCCAGCAGTTACCGTCAGAGCGGGGCTAATGAAAAACTGTTTTTT; CDR3 protein: CASSYRQSGANEKLFF
clone size: few; V gene: TRBV7-2; D gene: .; J gene: TRBJ1-1; CDR3 DNA: TGTGCCAGCAGCTTAGTCGGGGCGGGGGCTTTCTTT; CDR3 protein: CASSLVGAGAFF
clone size: .; V gene: TRBV7-9; D gene: TRBD2; J gene: TRBJ2-1; CDR3 DNA: TGTGCCAGCAGCTCCTGGACTAGCGGGAGGGCTAATGAGCAGTTCTTC; CDR3 protein: CASSSWTSGRANEQFF
clone size: .; V gene: TRBV7-7; D gene: .; J gene: TRBJ2-1; CDR3 DNA: TGTGCCAGCAGCCCAGTCCCGGGAGCGGCAACTGAGCAGTTCTTC; CDR3 protein: CASSPVPGAATEQFF
clone size: once; V gene: TRBV19; D gene: .; J gene: TRBJ2-6; CDR3 DNA: TGTGCCAGTAGTCCCCTCCGCTCTGGGGCCAACGTCCTGACTTTC; CDR3 protein: CASSPLRSGANVLTF
clone size: .; V gene: TRBV5-1; D gene: .; J gene: TRBJ2-6; CDR3 DNA: TGCGCCAGCAGCCTATCAGGCTCTGGGGCCAACGTCCTGACTTTC; CDR3 protein: CASSLSGSGANVLTF
clone size: .; V gene: TRBV10-3; D gene: TRBD1; J gene: TRBJ2-7; CDR3 DNA: TGTGCCATCAGATCTCCGGGACAGGGTCTCTCCTACGAGCAGTACTTC; CDR3 protein: CAIRSPGQGLSYEQYF
clone size: few; V gene: TRBV6-6; D gene: .; J gene: TRBJ2-6; CDR3 DNA: TGTGCCAGCAGGACAGAGACCTCTGGGGCCAACGTCCTGACTTTC; CDR3 protein: CASRTETSGANVLTF
clone size: .; V gene: TRBV18; D gene: TRBD1; J gene: TRBJ1-5; CDR3 DNA: TGTGCCAGCTCCCGCACCGGACGGACAGGGGAGTATAGCAATCAGCCCCAGCATTTT; CDR3 protein: CASSRTGRTGEYSNQPQHF
clone size: .; V gene: TRBV5-1; D gene: .; J gene: TRBJ1-1; CDR3 DNA: TGCGCCAGCAGCTCGTTAGGGAGAGGCCTTGCTTTCACTGAAGCTTTCTTT; CDR3 protein: CASSSLGRGLAFTEAFF
clone size: .; V gene: TRBV2; D gene: .; J gene: TRBJ1-4; CDR3 DNA: TGTGCCAGTGGGGGTATTCTTTCAACTAATGAAAAACTGTTTTTT; CDR3 protein: CASGGILSTNEKLFF
clone size: .; V gene: TRBV14; D gene: .; J gene: TRBJ1-1; CDR3 DNA: TGTGCCAGCAGCCGGGGGGCTGGGTACACTGAAGCTTTCTTT; CDR3 protein: CASSRGAGYTEAFF
clone size: .; V gene: TRBV6-5; D gene: .; J gene: TRBJ1-2; CDR3 DNA: TGTGCCAGCAGTAAGATCCGGGACGGCTATGGCTACACCTTC; CDR3 protein: CASSKIRDGYGYTF
clone size: .; V gene: TRBV28; D gene: TRBD2; J gene: TRBJ2-7; CDR3 DNA: TGTGCCAGCAGTTCCGGGGGGACTAGCGGGACCGAGCAGTACTTC; CDR3 protein: CASSSGGTSGTEQYF
clone size: .; V gene: TRBV23-1; D gene: TRBD2; J gene: TRBJ2-7; CDR3 DNA: TGCGCCAGCAGTCAACTTAGGGACTACGCCTACGAGCAGTACTTC; CDR3 protein: CASSQLRDYAYEQYF
clone size: .; V gene: TRBV5-1; D gene: TRBD2; J gene: TRBJ2-7; CDR3 DNA: TGCGCCAGCAGCTTGAGTCTGCGGGGGGCCTACGAGCAGTACTTC; CDR3 protein: CASSLSLRGAYEQYF
clone size: .; V gene: TRBV18; D gene: .; J gene: TRBJ1-5; CDR3 DNA: TGTGCCAGCTCACCACCGACAGGAAAAAGGCATTTT; CDR3 protein: CASSPPTGKRHF
clone size: .; V gene: TRBV29-1; D gene: TRBD1; J gene: TRBJ1-2; CDR3 DNA: TGCAGCGTTGAGGGACAGGGATCTCCGACCTATGGCTACACCTTC; CDR3 protein: CSVEGQGSPTYGYTF
clone size: .; V gene: TRBV2; D gene: TRBD2; J gene: TRBJ2-3; CDR3 DNA: TGTGCCAGCAGTACCCGACCTTATCGGACTAGCGGGAAGACAGATACGCAGTATTTT; CDR3 protein: CASSTRPYRTSGKTDTQYF
clone size: .; V gene: TRBV27; D gene: .; J gene: TRBJ2-5; CDR3 DNA: TGTGCCAGCAGTTTGACCGGGACTGCGGCCCCAGAGACCCAGTACTTC; CDR3 protein: CASSLTGTAAPETQYF
clone size: few; V gene: TRBV6-1; D gene: .; J gene: TRBJ1-3; CDR3 DNA: TGTGCCAGCAGTGAAGGTCCAAGACCCTCTGGAAACACCATATATTTT; CDR3 protein: CASSEGPRPSGNTIYF
clone size: .; V gene: TRBV27; D gene: .; J gene: TRBJ1-2; CDR3 DNA: TGTGCCAGCAGGGCCGCAGGGCTTTCTAACTATGGCTACACCTTC; CDR3 protein: CASRAAGLSNYGYTF